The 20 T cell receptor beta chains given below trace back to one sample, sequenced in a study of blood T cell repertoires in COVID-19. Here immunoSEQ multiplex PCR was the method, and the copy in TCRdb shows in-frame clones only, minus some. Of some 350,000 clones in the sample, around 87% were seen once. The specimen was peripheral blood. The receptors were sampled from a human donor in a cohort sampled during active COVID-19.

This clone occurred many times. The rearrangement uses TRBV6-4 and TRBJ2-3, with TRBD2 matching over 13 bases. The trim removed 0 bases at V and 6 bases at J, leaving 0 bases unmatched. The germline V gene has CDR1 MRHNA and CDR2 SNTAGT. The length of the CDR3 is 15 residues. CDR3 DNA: TGTGCCAGCAGTGACTCGACTAGCGGGGGGGATACGCAGTATTTT. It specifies CASSDSTSGGDTQYF.

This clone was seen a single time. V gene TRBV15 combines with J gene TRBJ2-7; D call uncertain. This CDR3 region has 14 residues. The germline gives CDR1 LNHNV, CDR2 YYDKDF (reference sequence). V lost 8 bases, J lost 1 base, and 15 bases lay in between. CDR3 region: CATGPGWKSYEQYF. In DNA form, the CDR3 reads TGTGCCACCGGGCCAGGTTGGAAATCCTACGAGCAGTACTTC. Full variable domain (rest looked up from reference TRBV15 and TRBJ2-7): DAMVIQNPRYQVTQFGKPVTLSCSQTLNHNVMYWYQQKSSQAPKLLFHYYDKDFNNEADTPDNFQSRRPNTSFCFLDIRSPGLGDTAMYLCATGPGWKSYEQYFGPGTRLTVT.

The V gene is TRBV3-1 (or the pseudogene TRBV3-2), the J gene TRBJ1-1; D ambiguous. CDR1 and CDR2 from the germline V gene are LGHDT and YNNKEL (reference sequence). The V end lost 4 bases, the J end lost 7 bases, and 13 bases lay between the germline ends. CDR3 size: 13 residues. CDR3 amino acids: CASSRREGDEAFF. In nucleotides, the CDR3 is TGTGCCAGCAGCCGACGGGAAGGTGATGAAGCTTTCTTT.

The CDR3 region has the DNA TGTGCCAGCAGCGGGACAGGACCGTACGAGCAGTACTTC. Translated, it gives CASSGTGPYEQYF. This chain links TRBV7-8 with TRBJ2-7, with 8 bases identical to TRBD1. Trimming took 5 bases from V and 4 from J; bases not matched to a gene: 4. This CDR3 comprises 13 residues. Germline V CDR1 and CDR2: SGHVS, FQNEAQ. The whole variable domain, remainder taken from reference TRBV7-8 and TRBJ2-7, is GAGVSQSPRYKVAKRGQDVALRCDPISGHVSLFWYQQALGQGPEFLTYFQNEAQLDKSGLPSDRFFAERPEGSVSTLKIQRTQQEDSAVYLCASSGTGPYEQYFGPGTRLTVT.

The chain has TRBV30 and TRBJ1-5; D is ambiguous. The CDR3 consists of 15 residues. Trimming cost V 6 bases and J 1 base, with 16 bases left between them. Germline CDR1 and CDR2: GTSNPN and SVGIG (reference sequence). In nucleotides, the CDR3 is TGTGCCTGCTCGGTTCCGGGAAAGAGCAATCAGCCCCAGCATTTT. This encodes CACSVPGKSNQPQHF.

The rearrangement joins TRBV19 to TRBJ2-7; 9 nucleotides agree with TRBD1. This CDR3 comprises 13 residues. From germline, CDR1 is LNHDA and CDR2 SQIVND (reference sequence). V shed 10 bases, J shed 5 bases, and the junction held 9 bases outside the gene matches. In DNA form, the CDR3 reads TGTGCCACCATCCCGGGACAGGGACACGAGCAGTACTTC. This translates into CATIPGQGHEQYF.

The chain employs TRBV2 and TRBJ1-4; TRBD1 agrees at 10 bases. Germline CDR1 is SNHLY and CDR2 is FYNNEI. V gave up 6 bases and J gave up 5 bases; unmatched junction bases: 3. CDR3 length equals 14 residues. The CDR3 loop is CASRRDRGNEKLFF. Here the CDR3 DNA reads TGTGCCAGCAGACGGGACAGGGGCAATGAAAAACTGTTTTTT.

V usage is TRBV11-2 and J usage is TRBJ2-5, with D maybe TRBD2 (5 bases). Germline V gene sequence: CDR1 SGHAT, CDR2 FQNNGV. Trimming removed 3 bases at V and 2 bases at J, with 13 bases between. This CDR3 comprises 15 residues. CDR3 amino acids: CASSFRSGIQETQYF. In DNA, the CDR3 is TGTGCCAGCAGCTTCCGGTCGGGGATTCAAGAGACCCAGTACTTC.

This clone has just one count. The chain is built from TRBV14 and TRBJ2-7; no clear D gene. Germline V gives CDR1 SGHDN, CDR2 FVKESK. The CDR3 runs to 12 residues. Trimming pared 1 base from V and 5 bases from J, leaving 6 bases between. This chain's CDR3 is CASSQAPHEQYF. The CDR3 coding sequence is TGTGCCAGCAGCCAAGCCCCTCACGAGCAGTACTTC.

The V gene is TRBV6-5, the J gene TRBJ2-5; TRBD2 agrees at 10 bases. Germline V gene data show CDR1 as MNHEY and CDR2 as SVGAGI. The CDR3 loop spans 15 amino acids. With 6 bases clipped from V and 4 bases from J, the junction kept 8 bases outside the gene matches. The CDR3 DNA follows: TGTGCCAGCAGACCTAGCGGGGGATCCGGAGAGACCCAGTACTTC. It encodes CASRPSGGSGETQYF.

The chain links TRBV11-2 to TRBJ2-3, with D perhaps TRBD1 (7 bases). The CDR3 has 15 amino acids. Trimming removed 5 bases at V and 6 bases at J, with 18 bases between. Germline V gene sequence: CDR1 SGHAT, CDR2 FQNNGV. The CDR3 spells CASSARGAAGDTQYF. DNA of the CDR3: TGTGCCAGCAGCGCCAGGGGGGCAGCCGGGGATACGCAGTATTTT.

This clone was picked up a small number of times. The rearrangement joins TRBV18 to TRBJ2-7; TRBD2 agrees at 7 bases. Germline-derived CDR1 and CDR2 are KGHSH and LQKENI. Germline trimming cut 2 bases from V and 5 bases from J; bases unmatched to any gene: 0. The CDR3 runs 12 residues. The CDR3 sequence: CASSPGRDEQYF. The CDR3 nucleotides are TGTGCCAGCTCACCAGGGAGGGACGAGCAGTACTTC. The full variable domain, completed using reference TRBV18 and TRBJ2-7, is NAGVMQNPRHLVRRRGQEARLRCSPMKGHSHVYWYRQLPEEGLKFMVYLQKENIIDESGMPKERFSAEFPKEGPSILRIQQVVRGDSAAYFCASSPGRDEQYFGPGTRLTVT.

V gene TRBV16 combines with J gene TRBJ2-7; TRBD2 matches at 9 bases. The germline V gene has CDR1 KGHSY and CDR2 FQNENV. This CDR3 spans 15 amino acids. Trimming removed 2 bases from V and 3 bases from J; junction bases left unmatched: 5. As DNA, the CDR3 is TGTGCCAGCAGCCAAATGCTAGCGGGGAACTACGAGCAGTACTTC. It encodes CASSQMLAGNYEQYF.

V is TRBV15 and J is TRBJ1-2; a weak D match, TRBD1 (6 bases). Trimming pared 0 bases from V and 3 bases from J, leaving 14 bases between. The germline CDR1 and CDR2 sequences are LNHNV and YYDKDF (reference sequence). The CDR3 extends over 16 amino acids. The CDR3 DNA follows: TGTGCCACCAGCAGAGATCTGGCAGGGGCAGACTATGGCTACACCTTC. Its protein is CATSRDLAGADYGYTF.

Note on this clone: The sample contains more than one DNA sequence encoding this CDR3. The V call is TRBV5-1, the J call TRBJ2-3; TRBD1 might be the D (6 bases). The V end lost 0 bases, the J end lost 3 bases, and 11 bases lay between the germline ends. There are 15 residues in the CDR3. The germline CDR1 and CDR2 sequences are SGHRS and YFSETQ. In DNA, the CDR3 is TGCGCCAGCAGCTTGGATGGGGGCGGAACAGATACGCAGTATTTT. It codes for CASSLDGGGTDTQYF.

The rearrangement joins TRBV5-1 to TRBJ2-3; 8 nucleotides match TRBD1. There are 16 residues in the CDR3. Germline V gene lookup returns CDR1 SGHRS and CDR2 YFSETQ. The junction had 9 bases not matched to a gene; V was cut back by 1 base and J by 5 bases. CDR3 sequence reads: CASSLSRSGTGDTQYF. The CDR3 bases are TGCGCCAGCAGCTTGTCTCGATCCGGGACAGGAGATACGCAGTATTTT.

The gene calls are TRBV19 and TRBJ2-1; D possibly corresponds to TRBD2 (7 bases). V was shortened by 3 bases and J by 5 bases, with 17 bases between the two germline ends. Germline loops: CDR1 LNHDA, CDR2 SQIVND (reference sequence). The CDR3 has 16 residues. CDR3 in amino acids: CASSIFGGGPDNEQFF. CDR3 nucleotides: TGTGCCAGTAGTATTTTTGGGGGGGGGCCAGACAATGAGCAGTTCTTC.

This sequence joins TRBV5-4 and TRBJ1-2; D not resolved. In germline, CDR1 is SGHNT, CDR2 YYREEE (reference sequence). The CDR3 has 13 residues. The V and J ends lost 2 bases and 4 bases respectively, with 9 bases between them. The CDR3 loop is CASSFSEGYGYTF. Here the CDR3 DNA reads TGTGCCAGCAGCTTTTCGGAGGGCTATGGCTACACCTTC.

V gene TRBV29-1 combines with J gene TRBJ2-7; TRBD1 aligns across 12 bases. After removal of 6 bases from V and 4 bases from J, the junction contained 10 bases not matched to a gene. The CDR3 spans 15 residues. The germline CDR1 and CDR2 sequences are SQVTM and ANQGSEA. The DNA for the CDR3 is TGCAGCGTAACCCGGGGGACAGGGGGCGGGTACGAGCAGTACTTC. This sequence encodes CSVTRGTGGGYEQYF.

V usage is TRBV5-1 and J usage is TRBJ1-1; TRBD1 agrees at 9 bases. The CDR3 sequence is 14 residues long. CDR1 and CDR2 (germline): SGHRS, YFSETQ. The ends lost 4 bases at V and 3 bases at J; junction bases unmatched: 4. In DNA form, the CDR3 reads TGCGCCAGCAGCCGACAGGGGGAACACACTGAAGCTTTCTTT. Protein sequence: CASSRQGEHTEAFF.